The next 10 T cell receptor beta chains were all read from a single sample in a study of control samples from healthy donors and cancer patients. Clones were sequenced by immunoSEQ multiplex PCR, and TCRdb holds only the in-frame ones, with some missing. The table records some 160,000 clones, roughly 90% of them present only once. The sequenced sample consisted of blood. The source of these receptors is a young woman in good health.

In its sample, this clone was seen once. The chain carries TRBV6-5 and TRBJ1-1; D is undetermined. This CDR3 has 14 amino acids. The germline V gene encodes CDR1 MNHEY and CDR2 SVGAGI. V lost 2 bases and J lost 0, with 7 bases in between. The CDR3 nucleotides are TGTGCCAGCAGTTACCCAGGATTGAACACTGAAGCTTTCTTT. The encoded protein is CASSYPGLNTEAFF.

The V gene is TRBV18, the J gene TRBJ2-7; 7 bases fit TRBD1. The CDR3 has 13 amino acids. The junction had 1 base not matched to a gene; V was cut back by 3 bases and J by 2 bases. Germline loops: CDR1 KGHSH, CDR2 LQKENI. The CDR3 nucleotides read TGTGCCAGCTCACCTACAGGGGCCTACGAGCAGTACTTC. Amino acid sequence: CASSPTGAYEQYF.

This clone was found once. The chain employs TRBV2 and TRBJ1-6; 8 bases fit TRBD1. This CDR3 has 14 residues. Germline V gene lookup returns CDR1 SNHLY and CDR2 FYNNEI. V shed 7 bases and J 10 bases; nucleotides not matched to a gene: 9. CDR3 sequence reads: CASIRDRIDSPLHF. DNA for the CDR3: TGTGCCAGCATTAGGGACAGGATCGACTCACCCCTCCACTTT.

The V gene is TRBV3-1 (or the pseudogene TRBV3-2), the J gene TRBJ2-3, with 7 bases lining up with TRBD2. Germline CDR1 reads LGHDT; CDR2 reads YNNKEL (reference sequence). V dropped 4 bases and J dropped 2; count of bases not matched to a gene: 6. The CDR3 extends over 15 amino acids. The CDR3 nucleotides read TGTGCCAGCAGCCGGCTAGCGGACCTCACAGATACGCAGTATTTT. Translated, it gives CASSRLADLTDTQYF.

The V gene is TRBV11-2, the J gene TRBJ2-5; no firm D call. The V end was cut by 0 bases, the J end by 5 bases, with 7 bases between. Germline-derived CDR1 and CDR2 are SGHAT and FQNNGV. The CDR3 length is 13 residues. CDR3 region: CASSLEKWETQYF. Written as DNA, the CDR3 is TGTGCCAGCAGCTTAGAGAAGTGGGAGACCCAGTACTTC. The variable domain in full, completed from reference TRBV11-2 and TRBJ2-5, reads EAGVAQSPRYKIIEKRQSVAFWCNPISGHATLYWYQQILGQGPKLLIQFQNNGVVDDSQLPKDRFSAERLKGVDSTLKIQPAKLEDSAVYLCASSLEKWETQYFGPGTRLLVL.

The chain carries TRBV7-9 and TRBJ2-7; maybe TRBD1 (6 bases). CDR1 and CDR2 from the germline V gene are SEHNR and FQNEAQ (reference sequence). The V gene lost 8 bases and the J gene lost 2 bases, with 19 bases spanning the gap. The CDR3 is 15 amino acids. As DNA, the CDR3 is TGTGCCAGCCGCGCGGACAGTCCTCTGACCTACGAGCAGTACTTC. This sequence encodes CASRADSPLTYEQYF.

The chain uses TRBV7-9 and TRBJ2-7; a weak D match, TRBD2 (5 bases). The CDR3 totals 14 residues. Germline V gene data show CDR1 as SEHNR and CDR2 as FQNEAQ (reference sequence). Trimming shortened V by 4 bases and J by 2 bases, and 12 bases separated the two germline ends. Here the CDR3 reads CASSSLLEPYEQYF. The CDR3 DNA sequence: TGTGCCAGCAGCTCTCTACTAGAACCCTACGAGCAGTACTTC.

The V and J genes are TRBV12-3 or TRBV12-4 and TRBJ2-4; the D is unclear. The CDR3 has 12 residues. Trimming shortened V by 6 bases and J by 9 bases, and 12 bases separated the two germline ends. The CDR3 here is CASRTLESIQYF. The DNA of the CDR3 is TGTGCCAGCAGAACCCTCGAAAGCATTCAGTACTTC.

A single count supports this clone. The chain combines TRBV5-4 with TRBJ2-7; 9 bases match TRBD2. This CDR3 has 16 residues. V gave up 4 bases and J gave up 0 bases; unmatched junction bases: 8. Germline assignment: CDR1 SGHNT and CDR2 YYREEE (reference sequence). CDR3 nucleotides: TGTGCCAGCAGCCCGACTAGCGGAGAAAACTCCTACGAGCAGTACTTC. Its translation is CASSPTSGENSYEQYF.

The chain's CDR3 is CASRRQGRGTDTQYF. DNA for the CDR3: TGTGCCAGCAGAAGACAGGGAAGGGGCACAGATACGCAGTATTTT. This chain links TRBV27 with TRBJ2-3; 7 positions match TRBD1. V lost 6 bases to trimming and J lost 1 base; unmatched junction nucleotides: 7. Per the germline V gene, CDR1 is MNHEY and CDR2 is SMNVEV (reference sequence). The CDR3 contains 15 residues.